These 10 T cell receptor beta chains were all obtained from the same sample, sequenced in a study of cytomegalovirus exposure and HLA in healthy donors (dated by TCRdb to about 2017). Library preparation used the immunoSEQ multiplex PCR assay. A mixture of 60 forward primers for TCR Vbeta segments and 13 reverse primers for TCR Jbeta segments was used in the multiplex PCR. TCRdb holds this immuneACCESS table with in-frame rearrangements only. Some clones are missing; in checked studies, unresolved V genes explain under half, and the rest has no known cause. This sample's table contains more than 95,000 clones. About 2.2% of the sample belongs to the ten largest clones. The sequencing input was PBMCs. Receptor source: a middle-aged man in good health and CMV-seronegative.

The chain couples TRBV23-1 to TRBJ2-7; no reliable D call. TRBV23-1 is noted as an ORF with a role that remains uncertain. The ends were cut back, 5 bases at V and 6 bases at J, with 11 bases in the middle. This CDR3 has 12 residues. As DNA, the CDR3 is TGCGCCAGCAGTAATATCCCGTGCGAGCAGTACTTC. Translated, it gives CASSNIPCEQYF.

The J gene is TRBJ1-2, the V gene TRBV6-6; 7 nucleotides line up with TRBD1. The germline V gene has CDR1 MNHNY and CDR2 SVGAGI (reference sequence). The CDR3 length is 13 residues. The junction had 2 bases not matched to a gene; V was cut back by 2 bases and J by 5 bases. The chain's CDR3 is CASSYVQGYGYTF. CDR3 in DNA: TGTGCCAGCAGTTACGTACAGGGGTATGGCTACACCTTC.

This chain links TRBV7-9 with TRBJ1-4; D remains unclear. CDR3 length equals 11 residues. The V end lost 6 bases, the J end lost 8 bases, and 7 bases lay between the germline ends. The germline gives CDR1 SEHNR, CDR2 FQNEAQ (reference sequence). As DNA, the CDR3 is TGTGCCAGCAGACTAGGGGAAAAACTGTTTTTT. The encoded protein is CASRLGEKLFF.

The CDR3 spells CASSLPQGADYGYTF. CDR3 DNA: TGCGCCAGCAGCTTACCCCAGGGGGCTGACTATGGCTACACCTTC. This chain connects TRBV5-1 to TRBJ1-2; 8 bases are a match to TRBD1. V lost 2 bases, J lost 3 bases, and 6 bases stayed unmatched. This CDR3 has 15 residues. Germline values: CDR1 SGHRS, CDR2 YFSETQ.

The chain employs TRBV2 and TRBJ1-5, with D possibly being TRBD1 (6 bases). Germline V gene lookup returns CDR1 SNHLY and CDR2 FYNNEI. V was pared by 0 bases and J by 1 base, with 13 bases between. The CDR3 spans 17 residues. CDR3 loop: CASSEARGAGSNQPQHF. The DNA for the CDR3 is TGTGCCAGCAGTGAAGCGCGGGGGGCAGGGAGCAATCAGCCCCAGCATTTT.

This chain's CDR3 is CASSADPNEQYF. CDR3 DNA: TGTGCCAGTTCAGCGGACCCGAACGAGCAGTACTTC. This sequence joins TRBV5-6 and TRBJ2-7; TRBD2 might be the D (5 bases). V was pared by 8 bases and J by 5 bases, with 14 bases between. The CDR3 sequence is 12 residues long. Germline V lookup: CDR1 SGHDT, CDR2 YYEEEE.

This rearrangement joins TRBV13 to TRBJ2-4, with a weak D call TRBD2 (5 bases). The germline V gene has CDR1 PRHDT and CDR2 FYEKMQ (reference sequence). This CDR3 region has 14 residues. The V end was cut by 5 bases, the J end by 0 bases, with 8 bases between. CDR3 sequence: CASSRERAKNIQYF. DNA for the CDR3: TGTGCCAGCAGCAGGGAGAGAGCCAAAAACATTCAGTACTTC. The variable domain in full, completed from reference TRBV13 and TRBJ2-4, reads AAGVIQSPRHLIKEKRETATLKCYPIPRHDTVYWYQQGPGQDPQFLISFYEKMQSDKGSIPDRFSAQQFSDYHSELNMSSLELGDSALYFCASSRERAKNIQYFGAGTRLSVL.

This rearrangement joins TRBV7-9 to TRBJ2-5, with D maybe TRBD2 (5 bases). The CDR3 runs to 15 residues. Between the trimmed V and J ends, which lost 3 bases and 3 bases, there was a span of 14 bases. Germline V gene data show CDR1 as SEHNR and CDR2 as FQNEAQ (reference sequence). The CDR3 nucleotides read TGTGCCAGCAGCTTTCCCGGGATGCAAAAAGAGACCCAGTACTTC. Its protein product is CASSFPGMQKETQYF.

The chain combines TRBV5-1 with TRBJ2-1; 10 positions agree with TRBD2. With 2 bases clipped from V and 6 bases from J, the junction kept 5 bases outside the gene matches. This CDR3 has 15 amino acids. The germline gives CDR1 SGHRS, CDR2 YFSETQ. The CDR3 reads CASSFLAGVSNEQFF. CDR3 nucleotide sequence: TGCGCCAGCAGCTTCCTAGCGGGAGTCAGCAATGAGCAGTTCTTC.

The genes are TRBV19 and TRBJ2-2; 10 nucleotides line up with TRBD2. The CDR3 runs to 17 residues. V gave up 0 bases and J gave up 4 bases; unmatched junction bases: 5. From germline, CDR1 is LNHDA and CDR2 SQIVND (reference sequence). The CDR3 DNA reads as TGTGCCAGTAGTATAGATAGTAGCGGGAGGCCCACCGGGGAGCTGTTTTTT. This sequence encodes CASSIDSSGRPTGELFF.